The clone carrying this TCR beta chain was recorded at least ten times. Its specificity is not known. V lost 4 bases, J lost 4 bases, and 18 bases lay in between. Per the germline V gene, CDR1 is LGHNA and CDR2 is YNFKEQ. The CDR3 covers 16 residues. TCRdb used MiXCR to reprocess the RT-PCR reads, holding one entry per CDR3 protein. The table records around 480,000 distinct CDR3 sequences, about a tenth of them present only once. This specimen comes from a study of response to subunit inactivated influenza vaccine. Notes on the study in general: It was suggested by the authors that few new T cells are recruited by each seasonal influenza vaccination.

The starting material was PBMCs from blood, obtained roughly 46 days after vaccination. The chain recombines TRBV4-2 with TRBJ2-3; either TRBD1 or TRBD2 may fit D (5 bases each). The clonotype comes from a man aged 50 or older who received an inactivated influenza vaccine. The CDR3 DNA is TGTGCCAGCAGCCTTCGTGGGGGTCTTCCAGCAGATACGCAGTATTTT. It yields the protein CASSLRGGLPADTQYF.